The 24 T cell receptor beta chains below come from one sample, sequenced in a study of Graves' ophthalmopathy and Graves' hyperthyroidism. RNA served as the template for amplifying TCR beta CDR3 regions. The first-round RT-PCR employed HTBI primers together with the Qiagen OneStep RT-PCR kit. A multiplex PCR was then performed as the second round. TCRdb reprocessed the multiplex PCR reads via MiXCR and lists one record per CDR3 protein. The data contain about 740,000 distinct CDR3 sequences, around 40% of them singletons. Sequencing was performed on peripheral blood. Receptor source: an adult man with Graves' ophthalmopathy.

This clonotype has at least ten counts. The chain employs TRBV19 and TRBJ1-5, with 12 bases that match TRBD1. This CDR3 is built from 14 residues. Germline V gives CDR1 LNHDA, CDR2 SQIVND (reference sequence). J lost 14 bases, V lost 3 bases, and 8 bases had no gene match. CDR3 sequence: CASSIRGQGANKHF. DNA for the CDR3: TGTGCCAGTAGTATCAGGGGACAGGGGGCAAATAAGCATTTT.

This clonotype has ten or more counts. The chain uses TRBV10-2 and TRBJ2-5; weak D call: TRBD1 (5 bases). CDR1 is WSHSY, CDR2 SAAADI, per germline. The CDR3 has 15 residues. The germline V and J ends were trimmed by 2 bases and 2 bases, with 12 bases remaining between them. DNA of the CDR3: TGCGCCAGCAGTGAGCCCCAGGGTGGACAAGAGACCCAGTACTTC. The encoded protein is CASSEPQGGQETQYF.

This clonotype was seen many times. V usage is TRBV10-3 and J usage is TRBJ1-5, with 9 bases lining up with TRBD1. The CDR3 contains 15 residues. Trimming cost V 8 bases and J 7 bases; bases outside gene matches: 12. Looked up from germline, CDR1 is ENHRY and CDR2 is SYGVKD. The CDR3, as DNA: TGTGCCATCTCCTTTGTGGGGGACAGGGAACAGCCCCAGCATTTT. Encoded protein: CAISFVGDREQPQHF.

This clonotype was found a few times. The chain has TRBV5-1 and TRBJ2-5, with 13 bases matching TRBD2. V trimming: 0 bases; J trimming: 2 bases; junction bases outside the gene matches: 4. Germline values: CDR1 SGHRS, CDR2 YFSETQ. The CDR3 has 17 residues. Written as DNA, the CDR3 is TGCGCCAGCAGCTTGGCCCTGACTAGCGGGAGGCAAGAGACCCAGTACTTC. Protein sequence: CASSLALTSGRQETQYF.

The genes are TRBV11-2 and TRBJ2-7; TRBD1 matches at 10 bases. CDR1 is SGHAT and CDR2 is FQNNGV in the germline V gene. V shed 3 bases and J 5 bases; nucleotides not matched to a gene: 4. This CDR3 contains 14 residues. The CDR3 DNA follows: TGTGCCAGCAGCTTGGACAGGGGGGGACACGAGCAGTACTTC. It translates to CASSLDRGGHEQYF.

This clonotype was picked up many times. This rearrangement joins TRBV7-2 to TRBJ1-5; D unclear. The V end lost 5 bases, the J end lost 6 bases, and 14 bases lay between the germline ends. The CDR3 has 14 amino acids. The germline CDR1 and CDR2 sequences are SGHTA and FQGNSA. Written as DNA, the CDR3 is TGTGCCAGCAGCCCGTTCGAGTCGGCTCAGCCCCAGCATTTT. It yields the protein CASSPFESAQPQHF.

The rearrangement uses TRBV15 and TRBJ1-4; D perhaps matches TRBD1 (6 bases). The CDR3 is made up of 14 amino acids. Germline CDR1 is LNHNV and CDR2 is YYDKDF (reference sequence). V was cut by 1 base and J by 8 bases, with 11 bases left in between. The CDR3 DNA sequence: TGTGCCACCAGCAGAGGGACAGCGACGGAAAAACTGTTTTTT. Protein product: CATSRGTATEKLFF.

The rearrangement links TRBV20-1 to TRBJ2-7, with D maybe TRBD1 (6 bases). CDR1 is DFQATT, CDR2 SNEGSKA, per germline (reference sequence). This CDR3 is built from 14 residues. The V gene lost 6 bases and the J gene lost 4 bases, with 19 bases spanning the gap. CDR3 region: CSAEGEGLQYEQYF. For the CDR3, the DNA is TGCAGTGCCGAGGGGGAAGGGCTCCAGTACGAGCAGTACTTC.

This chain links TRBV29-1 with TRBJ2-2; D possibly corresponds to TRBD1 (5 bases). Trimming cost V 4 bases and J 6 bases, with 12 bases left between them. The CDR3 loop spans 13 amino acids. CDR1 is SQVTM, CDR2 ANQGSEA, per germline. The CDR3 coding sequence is TGCAGCGTTGTAAGGGGTGGGGCCGGGGAGCTGTTTTTT. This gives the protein CSVVRGGAGELFF.

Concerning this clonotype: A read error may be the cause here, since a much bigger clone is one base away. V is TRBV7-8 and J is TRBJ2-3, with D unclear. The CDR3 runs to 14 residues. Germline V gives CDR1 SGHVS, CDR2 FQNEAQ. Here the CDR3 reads CASSLNGFTETQYF. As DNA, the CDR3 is TGTGCCAGCAGCTTAAACGGATTCACAGAGACGCAGTATTTT. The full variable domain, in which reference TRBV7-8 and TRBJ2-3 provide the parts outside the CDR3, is GAGVSQSPRYKVAKRGQDVALRCDPISGHVSLFWYQQALGQGPEFLTYFQNEAQLDKSGLPSDRFFAERPEGSVSTLKIQRTQQEDSAVYLCASSLNGFTETQYFGPGTRLTVL.

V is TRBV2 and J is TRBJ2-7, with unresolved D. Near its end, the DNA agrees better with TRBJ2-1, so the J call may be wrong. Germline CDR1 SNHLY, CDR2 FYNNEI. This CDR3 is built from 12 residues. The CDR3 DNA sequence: TGTGCCAGCAGTAGTTCAGCCTACGAGCAGTTCTTC. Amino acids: CASSSSAYEQFF.

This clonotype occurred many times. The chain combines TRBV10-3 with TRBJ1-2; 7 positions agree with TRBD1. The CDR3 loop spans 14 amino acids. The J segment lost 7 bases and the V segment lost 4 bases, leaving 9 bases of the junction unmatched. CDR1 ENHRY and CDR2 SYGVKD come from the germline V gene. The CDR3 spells CAISGGLTGIGYTF. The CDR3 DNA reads TGTGCCATCAGTGGGGGGCTGACAGGGATTGGCTACACCTTC.

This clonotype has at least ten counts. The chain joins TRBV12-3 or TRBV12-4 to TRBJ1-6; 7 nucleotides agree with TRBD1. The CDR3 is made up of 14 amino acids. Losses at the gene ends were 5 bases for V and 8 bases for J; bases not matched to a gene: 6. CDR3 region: CASSRDRGDSPLHF. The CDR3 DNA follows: TGTGCCAGCAGTCGGGACAGAGGGGATTCACCCCTCCACTTT.

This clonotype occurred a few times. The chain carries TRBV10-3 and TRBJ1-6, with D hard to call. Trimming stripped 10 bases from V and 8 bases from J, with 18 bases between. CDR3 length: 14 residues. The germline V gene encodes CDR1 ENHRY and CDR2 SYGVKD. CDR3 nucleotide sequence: TGTGCCAGCTCTCCGACGATAGGGTATTCACCCCTCCACTTT. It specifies CASSPTIGYSPLHF.

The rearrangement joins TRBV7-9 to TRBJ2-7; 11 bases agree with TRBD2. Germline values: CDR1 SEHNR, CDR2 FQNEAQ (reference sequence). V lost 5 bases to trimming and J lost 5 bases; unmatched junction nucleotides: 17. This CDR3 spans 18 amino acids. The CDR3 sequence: CASSAGGLAGGVSDEQYF. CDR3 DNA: TGTGCCAGCAGCGCAGGGGGCCTAGCGGGAGGAGTGTCGGACGAGCAGTACTTC.

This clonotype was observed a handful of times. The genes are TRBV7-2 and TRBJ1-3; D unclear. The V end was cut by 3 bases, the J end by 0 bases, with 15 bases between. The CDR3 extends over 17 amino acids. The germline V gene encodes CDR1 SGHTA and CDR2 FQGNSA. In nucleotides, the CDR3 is TGTGCCAGCAGCTTGGGCCCCAGTGAGAGCTCTGGAAACACCATATATTTT. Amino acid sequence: CASSLGPSESSGNTIYF.

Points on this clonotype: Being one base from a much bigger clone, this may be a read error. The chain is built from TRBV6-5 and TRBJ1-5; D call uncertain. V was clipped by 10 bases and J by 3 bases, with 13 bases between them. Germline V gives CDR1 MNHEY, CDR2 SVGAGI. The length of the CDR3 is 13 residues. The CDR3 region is CAIARAANQPQHF. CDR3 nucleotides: TGTGCCATCGCAAGGGCGGCCAATCAGCCCCAGCATTTT.

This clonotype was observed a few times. In DNA, the CDR3 is TGTGCCAGCAGCGCGGCCGGGACAGGGTCCACTGAAGCTTTCTTT. It codes for CASSAAGTGSTEAFF. The chain is built from TRBV9 and TRBJ1-1; 9 positions match TRBD1. The CDR3 totals 15 residues. The V segment lost 3 bases and the J segment 4 bases; nucleotides outside the gene matches: 7. Germline loops: CDR1 SGDLS, CDR2 YYNGEE.

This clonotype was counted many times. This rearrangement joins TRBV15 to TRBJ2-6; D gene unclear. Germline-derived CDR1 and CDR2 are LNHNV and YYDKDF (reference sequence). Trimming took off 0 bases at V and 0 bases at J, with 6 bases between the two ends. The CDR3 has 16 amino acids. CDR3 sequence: CATSRELSSGANVLTF. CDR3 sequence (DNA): TGTGCCACCAGCAGAGAGTTAAGCTCTGGGGCCAACGTCCTGACTTTC.

CDR3 in DNA: TGTGCCAGCAGGCCCGGGACAGGGGCCACTGAAGCTTTCTTT. Protein sequence: CASRPGTGATEAFF. This chain connects TRBV6-2 or TRBV6-3 to TRBJ1-1; 10 positions match TRBD1. The ends lost 6 bases at V and 4 bases at J; junction bases unmatched: 5. The germline V gene encodes CDR1 MNHEY and CDR2 SVGEGT. This CDR3 contains 14 residues.

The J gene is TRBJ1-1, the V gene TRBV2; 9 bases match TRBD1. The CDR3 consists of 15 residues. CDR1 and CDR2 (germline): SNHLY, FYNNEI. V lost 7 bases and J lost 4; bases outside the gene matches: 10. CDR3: CASTGRDRGSTEAFF. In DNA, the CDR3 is TGTGCCAGCACTGGTCGAGACAGGGGGAGCACTGAAGCTTTCTTT.

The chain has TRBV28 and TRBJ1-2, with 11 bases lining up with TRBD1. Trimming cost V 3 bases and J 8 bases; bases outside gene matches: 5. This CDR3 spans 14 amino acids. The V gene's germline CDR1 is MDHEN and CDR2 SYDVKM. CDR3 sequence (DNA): TGTGCCAGCAGTTTTGGACAGGGGGCTGGGGGCTACACCTTC. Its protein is CASSFGQGAGGYTF.

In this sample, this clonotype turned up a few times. DNA for the CDR3: TGTGCCAGCAGCCGAGGACAGCGTTCCTACGAGCAGTACTTC. This encodes CASSRGQRSYEQYF. The chain uses TRBV9 and TRBJ2-7; D is perhaps TRBD1 (6 bases). Germline V lookup: CDR1 SGDLS, CDR2 YYNGEE. CDR3 length: 14 residues. Trimming removed 4 bases from V and 1 base from J, with 12 bases in between.

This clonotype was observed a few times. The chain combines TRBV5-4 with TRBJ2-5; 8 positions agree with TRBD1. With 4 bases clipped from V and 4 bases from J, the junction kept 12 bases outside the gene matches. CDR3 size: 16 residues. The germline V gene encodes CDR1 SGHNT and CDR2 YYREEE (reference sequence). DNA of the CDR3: TGTGCCAGCAGCCAAGTAGGACAGGGAGGAGCAGAGACCCAGTACTTC. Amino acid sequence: CASSQVGQGGAETQYF.